This T cell receptor beta chain was sequenced for a study of cytomegalovirus exposure and HLA in healthy donors. About the research overall: T cells numbering around 200 million yielded some 110 million unique TCR beta sequences in an earlier analysis.

A multiplex PCR was run with 60 Vbeta primers and 13 Jbeta primers. Method: immunoSEQ multiplex PCR; TCRdb's copy keeps in-frame clones and lacks some. Of 150,000 or so clones listed, roughly 87% are singletons. The CDR3 runs to 15 residues. CDR1 is ENHRY and CDR2 is SYGVKD in the germline V gene. With 3 bases removed from V and 2 bases from J, the gap between germline ends came to 13 bases. The receptor's source is a man younger than 40 in good health and CMV-seropositive. The rearrangement uses TRBV10-3 and TRBJ2-5, with a tentative D call TRBD2 (6 bases). The sample was PBMCs. CDR3 amino acids: CAISDPPGEQETQYF. The DNA of the CDR3 is TGTGCCATCAGTGACCCCCCGGGGGAACAAGAGACCCAGTACTTC.